The 24 T cell receptor beta chains below all came from one sample that was sequenced in a study of long-term antiretroviral therapy in people with HIV. Version v3.0 of the immunoSEQ assay ran at survey level. The repertoire was sequenced with immunoSEQ multiplex PCR; TCRdb's copy has only in-frame clones and lacks some. The sample yields about 34,000 clones, around 79% seen once. Source: unsorted PBMCs, taken 1.9 years after starting antiretroviral therapy. The origin of the receptors is a man aged 18 to 30 with HIV.

The rearrangement uses TRBV18 and TRBJ2-5; the D is unclear. Trimming cost V 0 bases and J 3 bases, with 8 bases left between them. The germline CDR1 and CDR2 sequences are KGHSH and LQKENI. The length of the CDR3 is 14 residues. CDR3 in DNA: TGTGCCAGCTCACCACCGGAGATTGAAGAGACCCAGTACTTC. It yields the protein CASSPPEIEETQYF. Using reference TRBV18 and TRBJ2-5 for the parts outside the CDR3, the full variable domain is NAGVMQNPRHLVRRRGQEARLRCSPMKGHSHVYWYRQLPEEGLKFMVYLQKENIIDESGMPKERFSAEFPKEGPSILRIQQVVRGDSAAYFCASSPPEIEETQYFGPGTRLLVL.

This chain uses TRBV30 with TRBJ1-5, with TRBD1 as a possible D gene (6 bases). The length of the CDR3 is 15 residues. The V gene's germline CDR1 is GTSNPN and CDR2 SVGIG (reference sequence). V was clipped by 0 bases and J by 7 bases, with 16 bases between them. CDR3 DNA: TGTGCCTGGAGTGTACGGGGGCAGGCGGACCAGCCCCAGCATTTT. Translation: CAWSVRGQADQPQHF.

The V and J genes are TRBV18 and TRBJ1-3; D possibly corresponds to TRBD1 (6 bases). The CDR3 runs 15 residues. The germline V and J ends were trimmed by 4 bases and 4 bases, with 14 bases remaining between them. Per germline, CDR1 KGHSH and CDR2 LQKENI. Here the CDR3 DNA reads TGTGCCAGCTCACAACAGGGATTCGAGGGAAACACCATATATTTT. Translation gives CASSQQGFEGNTIYF.

The CDR3 region has the DNA TGTGCCAGCAGTGAAAGCGCAGCTTTGTACGGGGAGCTGTTTTTT. This sequence encodes CASSESAALYGELFF. The V call is TRBV6-1, the J call TRBJ2-2; no definite D call. Germline loops: CDR1 MNHNS, CDR2 SASEGT. This CDR3 has 15 residues. Trimming left V 2 bases short and J 7 bases short, with 14 bases between.

The rearrangement joins TRBV10-3 to TRBJ2-1, with TRBD1 identical over 9 bases. The CDR3 extends over 13 amino acids. CDR1 and CDR2 from the germline V gene are ENHRY and SYGVKD. V trimming: 5 bases; J trimming: 12 bases; junction bases outside the gene matches: 8. CDR3 sequence (DNA): TGTGCCATCAGTCGGGACAGGGTTGAATGGCAGTTCTTC. Its protein is CAISRDRVEWQFF.

This chain uses TRBV28 with TRBJ1-6, with 8 bases aligning to TRBD1. There are 16 residues in the CDR3. The V gene's germline CDR1 is MDHEN and CDR2 SYDVKM. Losses at the gene ends were 2 bases for V and 7 bases for J; bases not matched to a gene: 7. The CDR3 region is CASSLIGTGLNSPLHF. For the CDR3, the DNA is TGTGCCAGCAGTTTAATAGGGACAGGACTAAATTCACCCCTCCACTTT.

The chain couples TRBV30 to TRBJ1-1, with D tentatively TRBD1 (5 bases). The CDR3 sequence is 12 residues long. V gave up 4 bases and J gave up 5 bases, with 11 bases separating them. Germline V gives CDR1 GTSNPN, CDR2 SVGIG (reference sequence). The DNA for the CDR3 is TGTGCCTGGAACAATGGGGGGACTGAAGCTTTCTTT. It encodes CAWNNGGTEAFF.

The rearrangement links TRBV11-2 to TRBJ2-3; no firm D call. Per the germline V gene, CDR1 is SGHAT and CDR2 is FQNNGV. V was pared by 0 bases and J by 8 bases, with 15 bases between. The CDR3 runs 15 residues. In nucleotides, the CDR3 is TGTGCCAGCAGCTTAGACTTAGACCTCTCCGGTACGCAGTATTTT. This codes for CASSLDLDLSGTQYF.

V and J are TRBV6-4 and TRBJ2-4, with D uncertain. The CDR3 extends over 12 amino acids. V gave up 5 bases and J gave up 8 bases, with 10 bases separating them. Germline CDR1 is MRHNA and CDR2 is SNTAGT. The CDR3: CASSQTAYIQYF. CDR3 bases: TGTGCCAGCAGTCAAACAGCGTACATTCAGTACTTC.

This sequence joins TRBV7-3 and TRBJ1-5; the D is unclear. V lost 3 bases to trimming and J lost 6 bases, with 9 bases between them. Germline-derived CDR1 and CDR2 are SGHTA and FQGTGA. The CDR3 has 13 amino acids. This chain's CDR3 is CASSFSVGQPQHF. The CDR3 nucleotides read TGTGCCAGCAGCTTTTCCGTGGGTCAGCCCCAGCATTTT.

This chain joins TRBV28 and TRBJ1-5, with D maybe TRBD1 (6 bases). Deletions cut 7 bases from V and 7 bases from J, with 17 bases between. The CDR3 totals 14 residues. CDR1 and CDR2 from the germline V gene are MDHEN and SYDVKM. Written as DNA, the CDR3 is TGTGCCAGCACCCCCGGCGGGGGGCGACAGCCCCAGCATTTT. It yields the protein CASTPGGGRQPQHF.

The J gene is TRBJ1-4, the V gene TRBV29-1, with no clear D. The CDR3 runs 16 residues. Per the germline V gene, CDR1 is SQVTM and CDR2 is ANQGSEA. The V and J ends lost 4 bases and 0 bases respectively, with 15 bases between them. The CDR3 DNA sequence: TGCAGCGTTGTGTGGGCCCCGCTTACAACTAATGAAAAACTGTTTTTT. The encoded protein is CSVVWAPLTTNEKLFF.

The genes are TRBV7-6 and TRBJ2-2, with D maybe TRBD2 (7 bases). Germline lookup yields CDR1 SGHVS and CDR2 FNYEAQ. The V and J ends lost 5 bases and 4 bases respectively, with 17 bases between them. This CDR3 contains 16 residues. The CDR3 nucleotides are TGTGCCAGCAGCGGGGGGGCAGGGAAGGGCACCGGGGAGCTGTTTTTT. Its protein is CASSGGAGKGTGELFF.

This clone has only one observation. J is TRBJ2-1 and V is TRBV7-9, with D perhaps being TRBD1 or TRBD2 (5 bases each). V was trimmed by 7 bases and J by 6 bases, leaving 22 bases between them. Looked up from germline, CDR1 is SEHNR and CDR2 is FQNEAQ (reference sequence). CDR3 size: 16 residues. CDR3 nucleotides: TGTGCCAGCACCAGAGGGTTCGGTGGGGGTAGCAATGAGCAGTTCTTC. Its protein is CASTRGFGGGSNEQFF.

This clone has just one count. The V gene is TRBV10-2, the J gene TRBJ2-7; possible D gene TRBD1, 6 bases. CDR1 and CDR2 (germline): WSHSY, SAAADI. Trimming removed 6 bases from V and 2 bases from J, with 11 bases in between. This CDR3 comprises 13 residues. The DNA for the CDR3 is TGCGCCAGCAGGGACAGCTTCCCCTACGAGCAGTACTTC. Its translation is CASRDSFPYEQYF.

Here the CDR3 reads CASSLGRDRGLYEQFF. In DNA, the CDR3 is TGCGCCAGCAGCTTGGGAAGGGACAGGGGGCTTTACGAGCAGTTCTTC. The chain couples TRBV5-1 to TRBJ2-1; 12 bases line up with TRBD1. Losses at the gene ends were 0 bases for V and 10 bases for J; bases not matched to a gene: 8. Germline assignment: CDR1 SGHRS and CDR2 YFSETQ. The CDR3 totals 16 residues.

V usage is TRBV4-1 and J usage is TRBJ1-2; 11 bases line up with TRBD1. Germline trimming cut 0 bases from V and 8 bases from J; bases unmatched to any gene: 11. Germline CDR1 reads MGHRA; CDR2 reads YSYEKL. The CDR3 covers 17 residues. The CDR3 spells CASSQDTGTGGASGYTF. CDR3 nucleotides: TGCGCCAGCAGCCAAGACACTGGGACAGGGGGTGCGAGCGGCTACACCTTC.

The V call is TRBV5-1, the J call TRBJ1-5; 9 bases are shared with TRBD1. There are 14 residues in the CDR3. Germline trimming cut 2 bases from V and 7 bases from J; bases unmatched to any gene: 4. Per germline, CDR1 SGHRS and CDR2 YFSETQ. In DNA form, the CDR3 reads TGCGCCAGCAGCTTACAGGGGGCGGGACAGCCCCAGCATTTT. Protein: CASSLQGAGQPQHF.

The rearrangement links TRBV6-1 to TRBJ2-2, with D uncertain. CDR1 and CDR2 from the germline V gene are MNHNS and SASEGT. The CDR3 is 15 amino acids. Trimming took off 2 bases at V and 6 bases at J, with 13 bases between the two ends. The DNA for the CDR3 is TGTGCCAGCAGTGAATACGGAGTTCTCGCCGGGGAGCTGTTTTTT. This gives the protein CASSEYGVLAGELFF.

A single count supports this clone. The rearrangement uses TRBV20-1 and TRBJ2-5; D is unclear. The V and J ends lost 5 bases and 3 bases respectively, with 4 bases between them. The CDR3 sequence is 10 residues long. Germline loops: CDR1 DFQATT, CDR2 SNEGSKA (reference sequence). CDR3 bases: TGCAGTGCTTCGGAAGAGACCCAGTACTTC. It specifies CSASEETQYF.

The rearrangement links TRBV11-2 to TRBJ2-7; D not certain. V lost 5 bases to trimming and J lost 12 bases, with 14 bases between them. The germline gives CDR1 SGHAT, CDR2 FQNNGV. The CDR3 has 11 residues. CDR3: CASSHQAGRYF. DNA of the CDR3: TGTGCCAGCAGCCATCAGGCCGGGCGGTACTTC.

In its sample, this clone was seen a few times. The chain links TRBV19 to TRBJ2-7, with unresolved D. This CDR3 is built from 14 residues. Trimming removed 2 bases from V and 1 base from J, with 9 bases in between. Germline V gene data show CDR1 as LNHDA and CDR2 as SQIVND (reference sequence). The CDR3 nucleotides read TGTGCCAGTAGTATACAGAAAAATTCCTACGAGCAGTACTTC. Translation: CASSIQKNSYEQYF.

The V call is TRBV4-2, the J call TRBJ1-2; D is uncertain. V was clipped by 0 bases and J by 7 bases, with 6 bases between them. Germline CDR1 and CDR2: LGHNA and YNFKEQ. The CDR3 has 12 residues. CDR3 loop: CASSQDSVGYTF. Written as DNA, the CDR3 is TGTGCCAGCAGCCAAGATTCAGTTGGCTACACCTTC.

This chain connects TRBV9 to TRBJ2-7; 14 bases map to TRBD2. CDR1 is SGDLS, CDR2 YYNGEE, per germline. The CDR3 contains 18 residues. V gave up 3 bases and J gave up 7 bases; unmatched junction bases: 15. The CDR3 is CASSAVGGLAGETPEQYF. DNA for the CDR3: TGTGCCAGCAGCGCCGTGGGGGGACTAGCGGGGGAAACACCAGAGCAGTACTTC.